Following are 24 T cell receptor beta chains from one sample sequenced in a study of beta chain features in type 1 diabetes. The antigens of these receptors remain unknown. The study's findings and limits: Within each of all four CD4+ subsets, Type 1 diabetes patients had TCRB CDR3s that were moderately but significantly shorter.

The isolated RNA, all of it, was reverse transcribed, so expressed TCRB transcripts were what got sequenced. Only in-frame clones appear in the TCRdb table, and some are missing; sequencing was by immunoSEQ multiplex PCR. The data show a few hundred thousand clones, less than 15% seen once. The material sequenced was naive CD4+ T cells from blood. These receptors originate from a woman under 30 with type 1 diabetes.

This clone was seen more than once but under ten times. The chain recombines TRBV5-6 with TRBJ1-1, with D possibly TRBD1 on 6 matching bases. Germline V gene sequence: CDR1 SGHDT, CDR2 YYEEEE. Trimming shortened V by 0 bases and J by 6 bases, and 15 bases separated the two germline ends. This CDR3 spans 15 amino acids. The CDR3 bases are TGTGCCAGCAGCTTGGGAACAGGGATTATAGCTGAAGCTTTCTTT. As protein: CASSLGTGIIAEAFF.

The V gene is TRBV4-3, the J gene TRBJ2-1, with 10 positions matching TRBD1. The CDR3 runs to 21 residues. After removal of 0 bases from V and 1 base from J, the junction contained 15 bases not matched to a gene. Germline V gives CDR1 LGHNA, CDR2 YSLEER. The CDR3 spells CASSQESDRGPSWGSYNEQFF. DNA for the CDR3: TGCGCCAGCAGCCAAGAGTCAGACAGGGGGCCCTCGTGGGGGTCCTACAATGAGCAGTTCTTC.

This clone appeared a few times. The J gene is TRBJ2-2, the V gene TRBV5-1; TRBD2 matches 7 bases. The germline V gene encodes CDR1 SGHRS and CDR2 YFSETQ. CDR3 length: 16 amino acids. The ends lost 7 bases at V and 4 bases at J; junction bases unmatched: 13. The CDR3 loop reads CASEGSLADSTGELFF. The CDR3, as DNA: TGCGCCAGCGAGGGCTCTCTAGCGGATTCCACCGGGGAGCTGTTTTTT.

The J gene is TRBJ1-1, the V gene TRBV5-1; the match to TRBD1 covers 10 bases. V lost 3 bases and J lost 3; bases outside the gene matches: 5. CDR3 size: 15 residues. CDR1 and CDR2 from the germline V gene are SGHRS and YFSETQ. CDR3 protein: CASSSWTGGDTEAFF. DNA for the CDR3: TGCGCCAGCAGCTCCTGGACAGGGGGAGACACTGAAGCTTTCTTT.

The V gene is TRBV5-4, the J gene TRBJ2-3, with 7 bases identical to TRBD1. The CDR3 sequence is 14 residues long. Germline assignment: CDR1 SGHNT and CDR2 YYREEE (reference sequence). The V and J ends lost 3 bases and 2 bases, in that order; junction bases with no gene match: 3. Here the CDR3 DNA reads TGTGCCAGCAGCTCGGGACAGTTCACAGATACGCAGTATTTT. It yields the protein CASSSGQFTDTQYF.

The chain links TRBV18 to TRBJ2-1; D perhaps matches TRBD2 (7 bases). Germline CDR1 reads KGHSH; CDR2 reads LQKENI. V lost 2 bases to trimming and J lost 6 bases, with 20 bases between them. The CDR3 totals 17 residues. The CDR3 DNA sequence: TGTGCCAGCTCACCATTCGGAGGGGGGGCAAGTTTCAATGAGCAGTTCTTC. It specifies CASSPFGGGASFNEQFF.

CDR3 region: CSVRAKLGDTEAFF. The CDR3, as DNA: TGCAGCGTGAGGGCTAAACTGGGAGACACTGAAGCTTTCTTT. The genes are TRBV29-1 and TRBJ1-1, with D hard to call. Germline CDR1 is SQVTM and CDR2 is ANQGSEA. The ends were cut back, 6 bases at V and 3 bases at J, with 17 bases in the middle. The CDR3 contains 14 residues.

V is TRBV5-4 and J is TRBJ2-6; 12 bases are a match to TRBD1. Trimming at V came to 4 bases and at J to 2 bases, leaving 7 bases not matched to a gene. The CDR3 consists of 18 residues. From germline, CDR1 is SGHNT and CDR2 YYREEE (reference sequence). CDR3 nucleotide sequence: TGTGCCAGCAGCCCATGGGGACAGGGGGCGACTGGGGCCAACGTCCTGACTTTC. This codes for CASSPWGQGATGANVLTF.

The chain recombines TRBV5-4 with TRBJ2-1; TRBD2 is a possible D gene (6 bases). Per the germline V gene, CDR1 is SGHNT and CDR2 is YYREEE (reference sequence). CDR3 length: 14 amino acids. V was shortened by 0 bases and J by 7 bases, with 11 bases between the two germline ends. CDR3 DNA: TGTGCCAGCAGCTTGGACGGGAGTGGAAATGAGCAGTTCTTC. Translating gives CASSLDGSGNEQFF.

V gene TRBV7-3 combines with J gene TRBJ2-1, with TRBD2 identical over 10 bases. V was pared by 5 bases and J by 8 bases, with 9 bases of the junction left unmatched. The CDR3 is 15 residues long. The V gene's germline CDR1 is SGHTA and CDR2 FQGTGA. CDR3 sequence reads: CASSRTSGNYDEQFF. CDR3 DNA: TGTGCCAGCAGCCGGACTAGCGGTAATTACGATGAGCAGTTCTTC. The full variable domain, its missing parts supplied by reference TRBV7-3 and TRBJ2-1, is GAGVSQTPSNKVTEKGKYVELRCDPISGHTALYWYRQSLGQGPEFLIYFQGTGAADDSGLPNDRFFAVRPEGSVSTLKIQRTERGDSAVYLCASSRTSGNYDEQFFGPGTRLTVL.

This chain links TRBV28 with TRBJ2-7; no firm D call. Germline V gene sequence: CDR1 MDHEN, CDR2 SYDVKM. CDR3 length: 13 amino acids. Trimming cost V 3 bases and J 2 bases, with 8 bases left between them. The CDR3 nucleotides are TGTGCCAGCAGTTTTACAGTCGCCTACGAGCAGTACTTC. Translated: CASSFTVAYEQYF.

This clone has just a few counts. The chain is built from TRBV30 and TRBJ2-1; tentatively, D is TRBD2 (6 bases). With 6 bases removed from V and 0 bases from J, the gap between germline ends came to 21 bases. This CDR3 is 17 amino acids long. CDR1 and CDR2 (germline): GTSNPN, SVGIG (reference sequence). CDR3 sequence reads: CACLPLRRGSSYNEQFF. CDR3 nucleotides: TGTGCCTGTTTGCCCCTCCGGCGGGGAAGCTCCTACAATGAGCAGTTCTTC.

This clone was found a few times. The chain employs TRBV5-4 and TRBJ2-2, with 8 bases that match TRBD1. The germline V gene encodes CDR1 SGHNT and CDR2 YYREEE (reference sequence). With V trimmed by 4 bases and J by 1 base, 12 bases remained unmatched. The CDR3 is made up of 18 amino acids. The CDR3 nucleotides read TGTGCCAGCAGCAAACCGGGACAGGCGAACCTGAACACCGGGGAGCTGTTTTTT. It translates to CASSKPGQANLNTGELFF.

This clone occurred a few times. This chain uses TRBV7-9 with TRBJ1-1; D gene unclear. The CDR3 length is 14 residues. Trimming pared 1 base from V and 0 bases from J, leaving 6 bases between. Germline assignment: CDR1 SEHNR and CDR2 FQNEAQ (reference sequence). The CDR3 loop is CASSLGPMNTEAFF. In nucleotides, the CDR3 is TGTGCCAGCAGCTTAGGGCCGATGAACACTGAAGCTTTCTTT.

This clone was counted only a few times. The J gene is TRBJ2-5, the V gene TRBV5-1, with 10 positions matching TRBD2. The CDR3 runs to 14 residues. CDR1 is SGHRS, CDR2 YFSETQ, per germline. The V and J ends lost 3 bases and 3 bases, in that order; junction bases with no gene match: 2. CDR3 bases: TGCGCCAGCAGCTGGACTAGCGGAGAAGAGACCCAGTACTTC. It encodes CASSWTSGEETQYF.

The V gene is TRBV6-6, the J gene TRBJ2-7; TRBD2 agrees at 7 bases. Germline CDR1 and CDR2: MNHNY and SVGAGI (reference sequence). V dropped 5 bases and J dropped 2; count of bases not matched to a gene: 9. The length of the CDR3 is 15 residues. The CDR3 is CASSPSGGRAYEQYV. The CDR3 DNA follows: TGTGCCAGCAGTCCCTCTGGCGGGAGAGCCTACGAGCAGTACGTC.

V usage is TRBV10-1 and J usage is TRBJ2-3; TRBD2 agrees at 8 bases. Trimming removed 4 bases from V and 3 bases from J; junction bases left unmatched: 6. CDR3 size: 15 residues. Germline V lookup: CDR1 WNHNN, CDR2 SYGVQD (reference sequence). The CDR3 protein is CASSVTGGPTDTQYF. The DNA for the CDR3 is TGCGCCAGCAGTGTGACGGGAGGGCCGACAGATACGCAGTATTTT.

The chain uses TRBV28 and TRBJ2-1, with TRBD1 as a possible D gene (6 bases). V lost 3 bases and J lost 5, with 20 bases in between. The CDR3 runs 17 residues. Germline V gene data show CDR1 as MDHEN and CDR2 as SYDVKM. In DNA form, the CDR3 reads TGTGCCAGCAGTTTTATCCGGCAGGGGATTCGGGACAATGAGCAGTTCTTC. As protein: CASSFIRQGIRDNEQFF.

This chain joins TRBV30 and TRBJ2-7; TRBD1 agrees at 8 bases. The CDR3 runs 17 residues. Germline-derived CDR1 and CDR2 are GTSNPN and SVGIG (reference sequence). The V gene end was trimmed by 0 bases and the J gene end by 0 bases; junction bases not matched to a gene: 10. CDR3 sequence: CAWSVRGTGNRSYEQYF. CDR3 bases: TGTGCCTGGAGTGTACGTGGGACAGGCAACCGCTCCTACGAGCAGTACTTC.

A remark on this clone: Other nucleotide sequences from this sample produce the same CDR3. This rearrangement joins TRBV18 to TRBJ1-5; D might be TRBD1 (5 bases). The CDR3 runs to 16 residues. The germline V gene has CDR1 KGHSH and CDR2 LQKENI. V was pared by 0 bases and J by 2 bases, with 11 bases between. The CDR3 here is CASSPPGQGGNQPQHF. The CDR3 DNA sequence: TGTGCCAGCTCACCACCGGGTCAGGGCGGCAATCAGCCCCAGCATTTT.

The rearrangement links TRBV10-2 to TRBJ2-5; possibly TRBD2 for D (6 bases). V was clipped by 2 bases and J by 5 bases, with 12 bases between them. This CDR3 has 14 amino acids. CDR1 WSHSY and CDR2 SAAADI come from the germline V gene. The CDR3 sequence: CASSERAGKETQYF. The CDR3 DNA follows: TGCGCCAGCAGTGAGAGGGCGGGGAAGGAGACCCAGTACTTC.

The chain uses TRBV10-3 and TRBJ2-5, with 8 bases lining up with TRBD1. The CDR3 is 16 residues long. Germline V gene sequence: CDR1 ENHRY, CDR2 SYGVKD. Trimming removed 4 bases from V and 5 bases from J; junction bases left unmatched: 12. The CDR3: CAISASPQGARETQYF. CDR3 bases: TGTGCCATCAGTGCCTCCCCGCAGGGGGCGCGGGAGACCCAGTACTTC.

The genes are TRBV7-2 and TRBJ2-3; 10 bases are a match to TRBD1. Germline V gene sequence: CDR1 SGHTA, CDR2 FQGNSA. Trimming cost V 2 bases and J 2 bases; bases outside gene matches: 7. The CDR3 sequence is 17 residues long. Written as DNA, the CDR3 is TGTGCCAGCAGCTTAAAGACAGGGGGCCTACTCACAGATACGCAGTATTTT. As protein: CASSLKTGGLLTDTQYF.

The rearrangement joins TRBV29-1 to TRBJ1-1, with D uncertain. CDR1 is SQVTM, CDR2 ANQGSEA, per germline. This CDR3 has 14 amino acids. V lost 2 bases to trimming and J lost 1 base, with 11 bases between them. CDR3 in DNA: TGCAGCGTTGAACTTGAACACAAGAACACTGAAGCTTTCTTT. It translates to CSVELEHKNTEAFF.